The next 26 T cell receptor beta chains were all read from a single sample in a study of T cells expressing NK-cell markers (dated by TCRdb to between 2020 and 2021). Library generation was performed with 5' RACE. Sequencing was carried out with an Illumina HiSeq 2000. TCRdb reprocessed the reads and lists each CDR3 protein sequence as a single entry, with no DNA. The record for this sample contains over 250,000 distinct CDR3 sequences. The ten most abundant clones make up around 4.2% of the sample. Sequencing was done on a sample of blood T cells: a sorted CD56 or NKG2C T cell subset, CD4+ or CD8+ T cells, or bulk PBMC T cells (not recorded which). The receptors derive from a woman between 18 and 69 years old in good health.

The chain joins TRBV7-2 to TRBJ2-1; TCRdb outputs TRBD2, but without DNA this stays unchecked. Looked up from germline, CDR1 is SGHTA and CDR2 is FQGNSA. The CDR3 is 15 amino acids. The CDR3 protein is CASSLGGLADNEQFF.

This rearrangement joins TRBV11-2 to TRBJ2-3; TCRdb calls TRBD2, which cannot be checked without DNA. This CDR3 has 19 amino acids. The germline V gene encodes CDR1 SGHAT and CDR2 FQNNGV. CDR3: CASSLDRAASGPGTDTQYF.

The CDR3 here is CASSLVGGGAFF. The chain links TRBV7-6 to TRBJ1-1; checking the TCRdb D call of TRBD1 is not possible without DNA. CDR1 is SGHVS, CDR2 FNYEAQ, per germline. The CDR3 length is 12 residues.

The chain combines TRBV7-2 with TRBJ2-5; lacking DNA, the TRBD1 call made by TCRdb goes unchecked. The CDR3 is made up of 15 amino acids. CDR1 is SGHTA, CDR2 FQGNSA, per germline. Here the CDR3 reads CASSLFTPGQETQYF.

The V gene is TRBV12-3 or TRBV12-4, the J gene TRBJ1-2; TCRdb's assignment of TRBD1 cannot be checked, as there is no DNA. The CDR3 contains 14 residues. CDR3: CASSLDYSRVGYTF.

This chain links TRBV7-2 with TRBJ2-5; TCRdb's D gene call, TRBD1, goes unchecked for lack of DNA. CDR3 length equals 15 residues. Per germline, CDR1 SGHTA and CDR2 FQGNSA. CDR3 in amino acids: CASSLRVPGEETQYF.

The rearrangement joins TRBV11-2 to TRBJ2-2. The CDR3 consists of 15 residues. Germline CDR1 is SGHAT and CDR2 is FQNNGV. The CDR3 reads CASSFWGANTGELFF.

V usage is TRBV6-2 or TRBV6-3 and J usage is TRBJ2-7. Per the germline V gene, CDR1 is MNHEY and CDR2 is SVGEGT. CDR3 length: 14 residues. CDR3 in amino acids: CASSYRGSHYEQYF.

The chain joins TRBV20-1 to TRBJ2-7; TCRdb's D gene call, TRBD1, goes unchecked for lack of DNA. The CDR3 is made up of 15 amino acids. In germline, CDR1 is DFQATT, CDR2 SNEGSKA (reference sequence). The CDR3 is CSARGRTGSSYEQYF.

The chain combines TRBV11-2 with TRBJ2-5. The CDR3 consists of 14 residues. Germline values: CDR1 SGHAT, CDR2 FQNNGV. CDR3 residues: CASSLLSAEETQYF.

V is TRBV6-1 and J is TRBJ1-1. Germline-derived CDR1 and CDR2 are MNHNS and SASEGT. The CDR3 loop spans 13 amino acids. The CDR3 reads CASSEGQLLPAFF.

Here the CDR3 reads CAISEQGNYGYTF. The V call is TRBV10-3, the J call TRBJ1-2; TCRdb's assignment of TRBD1 cannot be checked, as there is no DNA. The CDR3 runs to 13 residues. Germline V gene lookup returns CDR1 ENHRY and CDR2 SYGVKD.

The J gene is TRBJ2-3, the V gene TRBV7-2; absent DNA, TCRdb's TRBD2 call cannot be checked. This CDR3 contains 17 residues. Germline-derived CDR1 and CDR2 are SGHTA and FQGNSA. The CDR3 loop is CASSSPNGRATTDTQYF. Supplemented by reference TRBV7-2 and TRBJ2-3, the full variable domain reads GAGVSQSPSNKVTEKGKDVELRCDPISGHTALYWYRQSLGQGLEFLIYFQGNSAPDKSGLPSDRFSAERTGGSVSTLTIQRTQQEDSAVYLCASSSPNGRATTDTQYFGPGTRLTVL.

The rearrangement links TRBV7-2 to TRBJ2-3; TCRdb designates TRBD2, a call that cannot be tested without DNA. From germline, CDR1 is SGHTA and CDR2 FQGNSA. The length of the CDR3 is 14 residues. CDR3 sequence: CASSRGGAPDTQYF.

The rearrangement links TRBV20-1 to TRBJ2-3; TCRdb's D call of TRBD2 is untestable without DNA. The CDR3 is 15 amino acids. Germline CDR1 and CDR2: DFQATT and SNEGSKA (reference sequence). Here the CDR3 reads CSAVLAGGGTDTQYF.

The V and J genes are TRBV25-1 and TRBJ1-5; TCRdb's assignment of TRBD1 cannot be checked, as there is no DNA. The CDR3 contains 16 residues. Looked up from germline, CDR1 is MGHDK and CDR2 is SYGVNS. The CDR3 here is CASSEGAGGRNQPQHF.

The rearrangement links TRBV3-1 to TRBJ2-5. Germline-derived CDR1 and CDR2 are LGHDT and YNNKEL (reference sequence). This CDR3 region has 13 residues. The CDR3 protein is CASSQRSQETQYF.

V usage is TRBV11-2 and J usage is TRBJ1-4; the TCRdb D gene call, TRBD1, has no DNA to confirm it. The CDR3 is 15 amino acids. Germline V lookup: CDR1 SGHAT, CDR2 FQNNGV. The CDR3 loop is CASSPAGQGNEKLFF. Based on the CDR3 plus reference TRBV11-2 and TRBJ1-4, the full variable domain is EAGVAQSPRYKIIEKRQSVAFWCNPISGHATLYWYQQILGQGPKLLIQFQNNGVVDDSQLPKDRFSAERLKGVDSTLKIQPAKLEDSAVYLCASSPAGQGNEKLFFGSGTQLSVL.

This chain connects TRBV11-2 to TRBJ2-7; the TCRdb call, TRBD2, lacks DNA for checking. The CDR3 covers 17 residues. From germline, CDR1 is SGHAT and CDR2 FQNNGV. The CDR3 is CASSLEGWGEGSYEQYF.

CDR3 protein: CSAPGGWEETQYF. The chain recombines TRBV20-1 with TRBJ2-5; TCRdb lists TRBD1, though no DNA is available to test this call. The CDR3 is made up of 13 amino acids. Germline assignment: CDR1 DFQATT and CDR2 SNEGSKA (reference sequence).

The rearrangement links TRBV6-1 to TRBJ2-1; the D call of TRBD1 rests on TCRdb alone, since no DNA is present to check it. CDR1 is MNHNS, CDR2 SASEGT, per germline. CDR3 size: 15 residues. This chain's CDR3 is CASTDRDRGYNEQFF.

The gene calls are TRBV5-1 and TRBJ1-2; the D gene TCRdb calls, TRBD1, cannot be checked with no DNA. The CDR3 is 13 amino acids. The germline CDR1 and CDR2 sequences are SGHRS and YFSETQ. Here the CDR3 reads CASSVGQSYGYTF.

This chain uses TRBV20-1 with TRBJ2-5. The CDR3 is 14 residues long. Germline lookup yields CDR1 DFQATT and CDR2 SNEGSKA (reference sequence). The CDR3 reads CSATIHPVGETQYF.

Here the CDR3 reads CASSKGGGGAGEQYF. This chain connects TRBV4-2 to TRBJ2-7; without DNA, the TCRdb call of TRBD2 cannot be checked. Germline V lookup: CDR1 LGHNA, CDR2 YNFKEQ. The CDR3 length is 15 residues.

The chain joins TRBV12-3 or TRBV12-4 to TRBJ2-7; checking the TCRdb D call of TRBD2 is not possible without DNA. This CDR3 is built from 16 residues. Here the CDR3 reads CASTIWTGGGSYEQYF.

The chain is built from TRBV7-2 and TRBJ1-5; TCRdb calls TRBD1, which cannot be checked without DNA. The CDR3 loop spans 13 amino acids. From germline, CDR1 is SGHTA and CDR2 FQGNSA. CDR3 amino acids: CASSDRGTQPQHF.